This T cell receptor beta chain was found in a study of cytotoxic CD8 clonotypes in ibrutinib-treated CLL. Study-wide points: Clonality was elevated at ibrutinib response and had returned toward baseline at progression. Sample timing was unmatched between remission and later-progressing patients; lymph nodes unstudied.

Note on this clone: The target antigen is unknown.

The assay was immunoSEQ multiplex PCR, and TCRdb's table has in-frame clones only and misses some. The table shows about 300,000 clones, with around 69% occurring only once. Trimming at V came to 2 bases and at J to 0 bases, leaving 9 bases not matched to a gene. The CDR3 sequence is 17 residues long. Germline V gives CDR1 SGDLS, CDR2 YYNGEE. The sample was PBMCs, taken at disease progression, from a patient treated with ibrutinib. The chain couples TRBV9 to TRBJ1-2, with 8 bases fitting TRBD1. This receptor was obtained from a human donor with chronic lymphocytic leukemia. As DNA, the CDR3 is TGTGCCAGCAGCGTCTCAGGGGGCGGTTGGGCTAACTATGGCTACACCTTC. Its translation: CASSVSGGGWANYGYTF.